These 21 T cell receptor beta chains originate from one sample sequenced in a study of T cell repertoires in cytomegalovirus infection. TCRdb recomputed calls from the reads with MiXCR, one row per CDR3 protein. The sample has 180,000 or so distinct CDR3 sequences, 17% seen once. Specimen: CD8+ T cells from PBMCs. The receptors derive from a human donor in good health (CMV status not recorded). Some clones in this sample may be carry-over from other donors' samples.

This clonotype was detected only a few times. This chain connects TRBV11-2 to TRBJ1-1; no reliable D call. Germline CDR1 reads SGHAT; CDR2 reads FQNNGV. The CDR3 loop spans 14 amino acids. Trimming shortened V by 3 bases and J by 4 bases, and 12 bases separated the two germline ends. The CDR3 spells CASSLYTSSTEAFF. The CDR3 DNA reads TGTGCCAGCAGCTTGTACACATCTTCCACTGAAGCTTTCTTT.

There are a few counts of this clonotype. The chain carries TRBV4-3 and TRBJ1-6, with D uncertain. V dropped 0 bases and J dropped 4 bases, with 7 bases sitting between them. Germline CDR1 reads LGHNA; CDR2 reads YSLEER. The CDR3 runs 15 residues. CDR3 in DNA: TGCGCCAGCAGCCAAGACCAAGGGTATAATTCACCCCTCCACTTT. Its protein product is CASSQDQGYNSPLHF.

The chain couples TRBV20-1 to TRBJ2-7; D is undetermined. There are 16 residues in the CDR3. Trimming stripped 3 bases from V and 2 bases from J, with 20 bases between. Germline assignment: CDR1 DFQATT and CDR2 SNEGSKA (reference sequence). The CDR3 nucleotides are TGCAGTGCTAGGGTTGACGGAGCCACTCTAACCTACGAGCAGTACTTC. Translated: CSARVDGATLTYEQYF.

J is TRBJ1-1 and V is TRBV7-9; D is unresolved. Germline values: CDR1 SEHNR, CDR2 FQNEAQ (reference sequence). The CDR3 loop spans 15 amino acids. V was trimmed by 3 bases and J by 4 bases, leaving 15 bases between them. The CDR3 DNA sequence: TGTGCCAGCAGCTTTACGGCAGTGATCGGCACTGAAGCTTTCTTT. Its protein is CASSFTAVIGTEAFF.

The rearrangement links TRBV29-1 to TRBJ2-2; 7 positions match TRBD1. The CDR3 consists of 14 residues. CDR1 is SQVTM and CDR2 is ANQGSEA in the germline V gene. V lost 7 bases, J lost 3 bases, and 8 bases stayed unmatched. For the CDR3, the DNA is TGCAGCGGTTTAGACAGGGTCGACACCGGGGAGCTGTTTTTT. Amino acid sequence: CSGLDRVDTGELFF.

The chain couples TRBV4-1 to TRBJ1-3; D uncertain. V was cut by 0 bases and J by 1 base, with 25 bases left in between. Germline CDR1 and CDR2: MGHRA and YSYEKL. The CDR3 extends over 21 amino acids. CDR3 protein: CASSQDKRQTAWYDSGNTIYF. CDR3 coding DNA: TGCGCCAGCAGCCAAGATAAGCGTCAAACAGCGTGGTATGATTCTGGAAACACCATATATTTT.

This clonotype appeared a few times. V usage is TRBV7-9 and J usage is TRBJ2-1, with a possible D match to TRBD1 (6 bases). Trimming stripped 2 bases from V and 3 bases from J, with 11 bases between. Germline V gene sequence: CDR1 SEHNR, CDR2 FQNEAQ (reference sequence). The CDR3 totals 15 residues. DNA of the CDR3: TGTGCCAGCAGCTTATCGGACAGCCTCTACAATGAGCAGTTCTTC. As protein: CASSLSDSLYNEQFF.

In its sample, this clonotype was seen a few times. The genes are TRBV11-2 and TRBJ1-5; D not resolved. The CDR3 contains 13 residues. The V end lost 1 base, the J end lost 5 bases, and 6 bases lay between the germline ends. From germline, CDR1 is SGHAT and CDR2 FQNNGV. The CDR3 region is CASSLVMDQPQHF. The CDR3 bases are TGTGCCAGCAGCTTAGTGATGGATCAGCCCCAGCATTTT. Drawing the rest from reference TRBV11-2 and TRBJ1-5, the complete variable domain is EAGVAQSPRYKIIEKRQSVAFWCNPISGHATLYWYQQILGQGPKLLIQFQNNGVVDDSQLPKDRFSAERLKGVDSTLKIQPAKLEDSAVYLCASSLVMDQPQHFGDGTRLSIL.

A few counts support this clonotype. This chain joins TRBV7-2 and TRBJ1-1, with a tentative D call TRBD1 (5 bases). V was cut by 0 bases and J by 5 bases, with 19 bases left in between. Germline V lookup: CDR1 SGHTA, CDR2 FQGNSA. This CDR3 region has 17 residues. The CDR3 sequence is CASSLALRGESGTEAFF. The CDR3 DNA follows: TGTGCCAGCAGCTTAGCGCTTAGAGGGGAGAGCGGGACTGAAGCTTTCTTT.

This chain joins TRBV7-6 and TRBJ2-7; 8 nucleotides line up with TRBD1. This CDR3 contains 16 residues. Germline-derived CDR1 and CDR2 are SGHVS and FNYEAQ. J was trimmed by 4 bases and V by 4 bases; bases with no gene match: 12. CDR3 sequence (DNA): TGTGCCAGCAGCTCAAACAGGGGGTCGACGTATTACGAGCAGTACTTC. Encoded protein: CASSSNRGSTYYEQYF.

This clonotype has just a few counts. An end of the junction does not agree with germline; a read error may underlie this. The chain links TRBV5-5 to TRBJ1-2; TRBD1 matches 7 bases. CDR1 is SGHKS and CDR2 is YYEKEE in the germline V gene (reference sequence). The CDR3 spans 15 residues. The CDR3 loop reads CAGSWTGPSSYGYTF. For the CDR3, the DNA is TGTGCCGGCAGCTGGACAGGCCCCTCTTCCTATGGCTACACCTTC.

This clonotype occurred a few times. The chain has TRBV19 and TRBJ1-1; D may be TRBD1 (6 bases). Germline CDR1 LNHDA, CDR2 SQIVND (reference sequence). This CDR3 contains 13 residues. V shed 3 bases and J shed 5 bases, with 10 bases lying between them. The CDR3 loop is CASSMWGLTEAFF. As DNA, the CDR3 is TGTGCCAGTAGTATGTGGGGGCTTACTGAAGCTTTCTTT.

This chain joins TRBV28 and TRBJ2-7; tentative D call: TRBD2 (5 bases). V was pared by 5 bases and J by 9 bases, with 11 bases between. The CDR3 covers 11 residues. Germline assignment: CDR1 MDHEN and CDR2 SYDVKM. The CDR3 DNA reads as TGTGCCAGCAGTGTCGGGGTGGGGCAGTACTTC. It translates to CASSVGVGQYF.

This clonotype was seen a handful of times. The V call is TRBV7-2, the J call TRBJ1-5; D is uncertain. Germline-derived CDR1 and CDR2 are SGHTA and FQGNSA. The CDR3 extends over 14 amino acids. V lost 5 bases to trimming and J lost 9 bases, with 17 bases between them. The CDR3 DNA follows: TGTGCCAGCAGCCGACCGGGCTCCGGCTCGCCCCAGCATTTT. It is translated as CASSRPGSGSPQHF.

This sequence joins TRBV6-5 and TRBJ2-3, with TRBD2 matching 10 bases. The V gene's germline CDR1 is MNHEY and CDR2 SVGAGI. The V segment lost 5 bases and the J segment 2 bases; nucleotides outside the gene matches: 4. The CDR3 is 15 amino acids. The CDR3: CASSPGLADTDTQYF. DNA for the CDR3: TGTGCCAGCAGTCCCGGACTAGCGGACACAGATACGCAGTATTTT.

This clonotype was seen more than once but under ten times. This CDR3 reads CASSRKETDNSPLHF. As DNA, the CDR3 is TGTGCCAGCAGCCGTAAAGAGACTGATAATTCACCCCTCCACTTT. The rearrangement joins TRBV14 to TRBJ1-6; D is unresolved. Germline V gives CDR1 SGHDN, CDR2 FVKESK. Trimming removed 4 bases at V and 5 bases at J, with 12 bases between. The CDR3 is 15 residues long.

The genes are TRBV20-1 and TRBJ2-4; 9 bases align to TRBD1. Per germline, CDR1 DFQATT and CDR2 SNEGSKA (reference sequence). CDR3 length: 17 residues. Trimming took 4 bases from V and 1 from J; bases not matched to a gene: 11. CDR3 residues: CSATIPRGQGAKNIQYF. In nucleotides, the CDR3 is TGCAGTGCTACCATACCCCGCGGACAGGGGGCCAAAAACATTCAGTACTTC.

This clonotype was seen only a few times. The chain combines TRBV7-8 with TRBJ1-2; perhaps TRBD1 as D (5 bases). V was pared by 3 bases and J by 1 base, with 12 bases between. The CDR3 runs to 15 residues. Germline CDR1 reads SGHVS; CDR2 reads FQNEAQ. The CDR3 reads CASSFFGTFNYGYTF. Written as DNA, the CDR3 is TGTGCCAGCAGCTTTTTTGGGACCTTTAACTATGGCTACACCTTC.

This clonotype has only a few counts. The chain recombines TRBV20-1 with TRBJ1-1; D not certain. This CDR3 has 12 residues. Germline CDR1 and CDR2: DFQATT and SNEGSKA (reference sequence). V dropped 4 bases and J dropped 1 base, with 7 bases sitting between them. CDR3 bases: TGCAGTGCTAACGATGAGAACACTGAAGCTTTCTTT. Protein: CSANDENTEAFF.

The chain uses TRBV6-5 and TRBJ2-6; D unresolved. The CDR3 is 16 amino acids. The V end was cut by 2 bases, the J end by 0 bases, with 8 bases between. Germline values: CDR1 MNHEY, CDR2 SVGAGI. This CDR3 reads CASSYKSPSGANVLTF. DNA of the CDR3: TGTGCCAGCAGTTACAAGTCCCCCTCTGGGGCCAACGTCCTGACTTTC.

This clonotype was seen more than once but under ten times. The chain carries TRBV4-2 and TRBJ2-7; 8 bases are a match to TRBD1. The germline V gene encodes CDR1 LGHNA and CDR2 YNFKEQ. The trim removed 0 bases at V and 3 bases at J, leaving 4 bases unmatched. The length of the CDR3 is 15 residues. CDR3: CASSQEGQDYYEQYF. For the CDR3, the DNA is TGTGCCAGCAGCCAAGAGGGACAGGACTACTACGAGCAGTACTTC.